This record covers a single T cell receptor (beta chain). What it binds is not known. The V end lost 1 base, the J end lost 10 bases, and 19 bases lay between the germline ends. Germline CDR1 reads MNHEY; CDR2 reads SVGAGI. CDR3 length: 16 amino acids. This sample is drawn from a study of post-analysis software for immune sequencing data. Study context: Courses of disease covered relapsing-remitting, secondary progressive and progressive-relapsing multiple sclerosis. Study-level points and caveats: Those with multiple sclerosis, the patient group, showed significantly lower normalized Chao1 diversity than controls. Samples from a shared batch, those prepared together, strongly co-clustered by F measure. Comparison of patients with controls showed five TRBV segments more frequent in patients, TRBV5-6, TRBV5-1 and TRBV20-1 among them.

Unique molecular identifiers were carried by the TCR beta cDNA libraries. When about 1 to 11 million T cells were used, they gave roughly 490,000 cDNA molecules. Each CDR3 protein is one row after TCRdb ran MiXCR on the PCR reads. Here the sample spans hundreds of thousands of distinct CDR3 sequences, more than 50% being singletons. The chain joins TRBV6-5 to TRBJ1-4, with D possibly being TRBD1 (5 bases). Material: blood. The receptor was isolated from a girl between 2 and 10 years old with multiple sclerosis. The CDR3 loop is CASSYLGGGGKGKLFF. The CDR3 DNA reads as TGTGCCAGCAGTTACTTGGGCGGGGGAGGTAAAGGAAAACTGTTTTTT.